The 4 T cell receptor beta chains listed next were all sequenced from one sample in a study of T cells after yellow fever vaccination (dated by TCRdb to between 2017 and 2020). The treatment or condition label on this specimen signifies: live attenuated yellow fever vaccine strain. The method behind the library was 5' RACE. TCRdb records Illumina NovaSeq 6000 as the sequencer. TCRdb reprocessing: public reads trimmed at Q25 with fastp, clones called with MiXCR, in-frame beta chains kept. Identical CDR3 proteins give one entry, which carries the most common genes and DNA. This sample comprises 170,000 or so distinct CDR3 sequences, roughly 8.8% of them detected only once. The top ten clones comprise approximately 35% of the sample. The source was CD8+ T cells sorted from PBMCs, collected 45 days after the yellow fever booster vaccination. The receptors were sampled from a man between 18 and 35 years old who received the YFV17D yellow fever vaccine.

This clonotype was picked up a small number of times. This rearrangement joins TRBV18 to TRBJ2-7, with D perhaps given as TRBD1 or TRBD2 (5 bases each). Trimming removed 6 bases from V and 2 bases from J, with 17 bases in between. Per germline, CDR1 KGHSH and CDR2 LQKENI. CDR3 size: 15 residues. CDR3: CASSPRPGTAYEQYF. CDR3 in DNA: TGTGCCAGCTCCCCCCGCCCGGGGACGGCCTACGAGCAGTACTTC.

The rearrangement links TRBV9 to TRBJ2-5; no clear D gene. CDR3 length equals 13 residues. V was clipped by 0 bases and J by 5 bases, with 8 bases between them. Germline V CDR1 and CDR2: SGDLS, YYNGEE. CDR3 protein: CASSVGRGETQYF. CDR3 nucleotides: TGTGCCAGCAGCGTAGGGCGTGGGGAGACCCAGTACTTC. The entire variable domain, with the rest obtained from reference TRBV9 and TRBJ2-5, is as follows: DSGVTQTPKHLITATGQRVTLRCSPRSGDLSVYWYQQSLDQGLQFLIQYYNGEERAKGNILERFSAQQFPDLHSELNLSSLELGDSALYFCASSVGRGETQYFGPGTRLLVL.

The rearrangement joins TRBV20-1 to TRBJ2-5; D might be TRBD2 (6 bases). V lost 2 bases to trimming and J lost 7 bases, with 17 bases between them. Germline loops: CDR1 DFQATT, CDR2 SNEGSKA (reference sequence). The CDR3 runs to 14 residues. CDR3 in DNA: TGCAGTGCTAGACCGGGACGGAGGGTTGGGACCCAGTACTTC. Translation gives CSARPGRRVGTQYF.

This clonotype was seen only a few times. V gene TRBV2 combines with J gene TRBJ2-7; maybe TRBD2 (6 bases). Germline CDR1 SNHLY, CDR2 FYNNEI. The CDR3 is 9 amino acids. The germline V and J ends were trimmed by 8 bases and 10 bases, with 9 bases remaining between them. CDR3 coding DNA: TGTGCCAGCGGAGGGTTCCAGTACTTC. Amino acid sequence: CASGGFQYF.